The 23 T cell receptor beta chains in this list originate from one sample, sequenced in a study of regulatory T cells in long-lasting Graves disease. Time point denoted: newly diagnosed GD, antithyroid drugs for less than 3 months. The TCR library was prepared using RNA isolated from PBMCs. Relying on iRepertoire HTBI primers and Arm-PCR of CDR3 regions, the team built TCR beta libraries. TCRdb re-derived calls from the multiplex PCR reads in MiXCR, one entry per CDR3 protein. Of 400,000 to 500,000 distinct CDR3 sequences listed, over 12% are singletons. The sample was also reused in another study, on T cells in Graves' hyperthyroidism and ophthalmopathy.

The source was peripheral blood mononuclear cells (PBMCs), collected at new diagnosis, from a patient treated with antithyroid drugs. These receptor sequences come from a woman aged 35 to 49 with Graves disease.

CDR3 sequence (DNA): TGTGCCAGCAGCCATTACCTCGGGACAGGGGAAGTCAATGAGCAGTTCTTC. Its protein product is CASSHYLGTGEVNEQFF. The rearrangement joins TRBV11-3 to TRBJ2-1; 10 bases align to TRBD1. Trimming removed 5 bases from V and 6 bases from J; junction bases left unmatched: 13. The CDR3 has 17 residues. Germline V gene lookup returns CDR1 SGHNT and CDR2 YENEEA.

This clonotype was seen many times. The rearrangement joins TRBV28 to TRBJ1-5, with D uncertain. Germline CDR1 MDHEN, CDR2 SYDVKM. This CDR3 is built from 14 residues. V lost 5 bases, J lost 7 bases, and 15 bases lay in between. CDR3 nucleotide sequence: TGTGCCAGCAGTCTCGACCGCTTCGGGCAGCCCCAGCATTTT. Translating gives CASSLDRFGQPQHF.

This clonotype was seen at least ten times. The CDR3 loop reads CASSLPSPGGNTEAFF. Written as DNA, the CDR3 is TGTGCCAGCAGTTTACCCAGCCCCGGGGGGAACACTGAAGCTTTCTTT. The chain combines TRBV27 with TRBJ1-1; tentative D call: TRBD1 (5 bases). Trimming stripped 2 bases from V and 1 base from J, with 14 bases between. This CDR3 is built from 16 residues. Per germline, CDR1 MNHEY and CDR2 SMNVEV (reference sequence).

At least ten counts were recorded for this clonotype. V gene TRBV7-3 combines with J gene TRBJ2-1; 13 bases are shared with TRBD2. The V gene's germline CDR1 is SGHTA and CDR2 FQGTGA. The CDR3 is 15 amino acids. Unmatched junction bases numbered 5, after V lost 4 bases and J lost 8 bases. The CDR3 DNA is TGTGCCAGCAGCTCCGGGACTAGCGGGATGGATGAGCAGTTCTTC. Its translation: CASSSGTSGMDEQFF.

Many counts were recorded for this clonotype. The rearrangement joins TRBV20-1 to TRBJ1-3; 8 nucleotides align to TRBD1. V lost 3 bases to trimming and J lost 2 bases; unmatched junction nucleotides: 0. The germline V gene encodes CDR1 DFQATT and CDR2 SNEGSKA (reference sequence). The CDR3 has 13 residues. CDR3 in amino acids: CSARDRAGNTIYF. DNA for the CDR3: TGCAGTGCTAGGGACAGGGCTGGAAACACCATATATTTT.

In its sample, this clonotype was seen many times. CDR3 region: CASSLAGLDEKLFF. The CDR3 DNA reads as TGTGCCAGCAGCTTAGCTGGGCTGGATGAAAAACTGTTTTTT. The chain combines TRBV7-9 with TRBJ1-4; D not resolved. Germline V gene lookup returns CDR1 SEHNR and CDR2 FQNEAQ (reference sequence). V was pared by 0 bases and J by 6 bases, with 8 bases between. The CDR3 consists of 14 residues.

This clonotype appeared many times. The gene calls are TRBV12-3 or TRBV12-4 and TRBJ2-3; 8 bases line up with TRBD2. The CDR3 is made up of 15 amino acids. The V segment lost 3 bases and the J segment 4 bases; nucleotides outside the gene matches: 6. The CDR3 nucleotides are TGTGCCAGCAGTTTGACGAGCGGGAGCGCAGATACGCAGTATTTT. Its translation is CASSLTSGSADTQYF.

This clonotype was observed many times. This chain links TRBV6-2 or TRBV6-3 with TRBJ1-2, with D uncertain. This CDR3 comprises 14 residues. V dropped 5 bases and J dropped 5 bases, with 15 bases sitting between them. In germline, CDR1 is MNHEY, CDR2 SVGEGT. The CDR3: CASSEARARYGYTF. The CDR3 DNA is TGTGCCAGCAGTGAAGCACGGGCCAGGTATGGCTACACCTTC.

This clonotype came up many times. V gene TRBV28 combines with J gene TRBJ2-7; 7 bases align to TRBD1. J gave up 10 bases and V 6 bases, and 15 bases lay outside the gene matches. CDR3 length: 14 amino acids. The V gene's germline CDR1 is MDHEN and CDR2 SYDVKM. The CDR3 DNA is TGTGCCAGCAGCAGACCGGACAGGAAATACGGTCAGTACTTC. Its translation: CASSRPDRKYGQYF.

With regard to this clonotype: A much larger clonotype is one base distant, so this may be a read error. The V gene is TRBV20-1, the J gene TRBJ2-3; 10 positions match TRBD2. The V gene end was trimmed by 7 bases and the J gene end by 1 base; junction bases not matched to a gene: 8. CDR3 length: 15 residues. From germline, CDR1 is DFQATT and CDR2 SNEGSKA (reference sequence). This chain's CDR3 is CSVALAGGGTDTQYF. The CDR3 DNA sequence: TGCAGTGTAGCATTAGCGGGAGGAGGCACAGATACGCAGTATTTT.

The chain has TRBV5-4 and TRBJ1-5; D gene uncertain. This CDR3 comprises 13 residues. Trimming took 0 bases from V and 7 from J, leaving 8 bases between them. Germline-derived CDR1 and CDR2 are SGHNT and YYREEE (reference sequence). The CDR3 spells CASSLEPSQPQHF. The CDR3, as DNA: TGTGCCAGCAGCTTGGAACCCTCCCAGCCCCAGCATTTT.

CDR3 sequence (DNA): TGTGCCAGCAGTTTGTCCAGGGACTGTGGCTACACCTTC. Amino acids: CASSLSRDCGYTF. This chain uses TRBV12-3 or TRBV12-4 with TRBJ1-2; D is possibly TRBD1 (5 bases). The ends were cut back, 3 bases at V and 7 bases at J, with 12 bases in the middle. CDR3 length: 13 residues.

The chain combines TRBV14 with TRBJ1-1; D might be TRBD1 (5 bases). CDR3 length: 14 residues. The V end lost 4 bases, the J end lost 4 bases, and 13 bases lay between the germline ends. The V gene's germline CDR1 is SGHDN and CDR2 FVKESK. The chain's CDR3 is CASSLMGESTEAFF. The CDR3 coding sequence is TGTGCCAGCAGCCTAATGGGGGAGTCCACTGAAGCTTTCTTT.

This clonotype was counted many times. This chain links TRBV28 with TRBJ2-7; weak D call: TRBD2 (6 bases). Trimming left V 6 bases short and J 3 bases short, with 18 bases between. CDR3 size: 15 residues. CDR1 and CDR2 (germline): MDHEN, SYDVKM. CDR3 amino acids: CASSPYGRGGYEQYF. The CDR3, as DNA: TGTGCCAGCAGCCCTTACGGGCGGGGAGGCTACGAGCAGTACTTC.

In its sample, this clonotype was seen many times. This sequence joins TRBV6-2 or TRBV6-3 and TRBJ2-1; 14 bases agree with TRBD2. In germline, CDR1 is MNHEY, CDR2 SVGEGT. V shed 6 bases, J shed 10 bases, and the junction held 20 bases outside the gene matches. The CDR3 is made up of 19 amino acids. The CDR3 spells CASSNRDRTGTSGGAEQFF. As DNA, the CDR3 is TGTGCCAGCAGCAACCGGGACAGGACCGGGACTAGCGGGGGCGCAGAGCAGTTCTTC.

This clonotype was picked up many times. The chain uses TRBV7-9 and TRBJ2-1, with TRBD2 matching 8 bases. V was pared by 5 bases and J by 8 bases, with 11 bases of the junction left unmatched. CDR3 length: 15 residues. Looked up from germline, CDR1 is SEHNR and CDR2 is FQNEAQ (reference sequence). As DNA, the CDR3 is TGTGCCAGCAGCCCCCGATTCGGGGGGGGCGATGAGCAGTTCTTC. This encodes CASSPRFGGGDEQFF. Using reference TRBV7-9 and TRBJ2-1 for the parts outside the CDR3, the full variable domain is DTGVSQNPRHKITKRGQNVTFRCDPISEHNRLYWYRQTLGQGPEFLTYFQNEAQLEKSRLLSDRFSAERPKGSFSTLEIQRTEQGDSAMYLCASSPRFGGGDEQFFGPGTRLTVL.

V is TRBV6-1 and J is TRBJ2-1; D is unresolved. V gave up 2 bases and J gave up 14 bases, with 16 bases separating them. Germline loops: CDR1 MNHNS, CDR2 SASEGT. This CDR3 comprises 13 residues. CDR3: CASSELGPADKFF. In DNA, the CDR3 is TGTGCCAGCAGTGAACTAGGGCCAGCCGATAAGTTCTTC.

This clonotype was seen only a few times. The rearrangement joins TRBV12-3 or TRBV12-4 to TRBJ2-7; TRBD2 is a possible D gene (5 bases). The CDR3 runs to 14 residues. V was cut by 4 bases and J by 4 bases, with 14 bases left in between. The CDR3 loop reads CASSSLEDRYEQYF. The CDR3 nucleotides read TGTGCCAGCAGTTCCCTGGAGGACCGATACGAGCAGTACTTC.

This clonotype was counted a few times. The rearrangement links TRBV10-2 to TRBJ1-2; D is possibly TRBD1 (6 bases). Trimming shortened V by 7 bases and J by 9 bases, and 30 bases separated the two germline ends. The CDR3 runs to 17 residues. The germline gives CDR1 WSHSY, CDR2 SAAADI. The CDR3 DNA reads TGCGCCAGCAAGAACAGGGAGGTCGTCCCCGGATTTGAGAGCTACACCTTC. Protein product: CASKNREVVPGFESYTF.

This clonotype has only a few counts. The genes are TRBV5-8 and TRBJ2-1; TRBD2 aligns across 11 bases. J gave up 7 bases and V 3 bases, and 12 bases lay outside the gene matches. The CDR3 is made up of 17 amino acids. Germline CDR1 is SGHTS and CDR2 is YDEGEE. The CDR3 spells CASSSTLLAGVSNEQFF. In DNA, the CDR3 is TGTGCCAGCAGCTCAACTCTACTAGCGGGAGTTTCTAATGAGCAGTTCTTC.

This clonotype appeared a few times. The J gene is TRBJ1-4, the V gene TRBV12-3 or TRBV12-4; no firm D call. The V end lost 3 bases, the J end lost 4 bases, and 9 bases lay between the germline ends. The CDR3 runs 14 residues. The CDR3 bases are TGTGCCAGCAGTTTTTACGCAAATAATGAAAAACTGTTTTTT. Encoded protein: CASSFYANNEKLFF.

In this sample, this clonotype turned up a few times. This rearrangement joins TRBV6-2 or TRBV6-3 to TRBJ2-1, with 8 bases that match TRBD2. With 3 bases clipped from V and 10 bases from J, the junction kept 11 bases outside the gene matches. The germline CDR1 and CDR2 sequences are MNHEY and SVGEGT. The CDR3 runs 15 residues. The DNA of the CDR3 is TGTGCCAGCAGTTATTCTGCTGTCGGGGGGGGCGAGCAGTTCTTC. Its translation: CASSYSAVGGGEQFF.

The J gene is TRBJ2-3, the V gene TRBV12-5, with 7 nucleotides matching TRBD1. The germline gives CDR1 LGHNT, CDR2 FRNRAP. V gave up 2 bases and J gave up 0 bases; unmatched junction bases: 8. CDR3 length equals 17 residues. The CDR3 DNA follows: TGTGCTAGTGGTTTGTCACAATGGGACAGCAGCACAGATACGCAGTATTTT. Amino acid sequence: CASGLSQWDSSTDTQYF.